Presented here are 10 T cell receptor beta chains from one specimen sequenced in a study of T-cell memory formation after mild COVID-19. TCRdb re-called the 5' RACE reads with MiXCR, one entry per CDR3 protein. This sample yields around 300,000 distinct CDR3 sequences, of which around 15% are seen a single time; 22% belongs to the top ten. Sequenced: PBMCs or a T cell subset sorted from them (not recorded which). Receptors originate from a man in his late teens or twenties who had mild COVID-19 (a few samples of this study predate the infection). Cell type and time point are not known.

J is TRBJ1-1 and V is TRBV28; unclear D gene. Germline assignment: CDR1 MDHEN and CDR2 SYDVKM. This CDR3 contains 11 residues. Trimming removed 1 base from V and 7 bases from J, with 4 bases in between. CDR3 DNA: TGTGCCAGCAGTTTATACTTTGAAGCTTTCTTT. Translation: CASSLYFEAFF.

This clonotype was found a few times. The V call is TRBV6-5, the J call TRBJ2-7, with D tentatively TRBD2 (5 bases). The germline CDR1 and CDR2 sequences are MNHEY and SVGAGI. The V and J ends lost 0 bases and 5 bases respectively, with 8 bases between them. The CDR3 has 13 amino acids. The CDR3 bases are TGTGCCAGCAGTTACTCGAACGGGGACGAGCAGTACTTC. It specifies CASSYSNGDEQYF.

Concerning this clonotype itself: Since a much larger clone is just one base distant, this may be a read error. The rearrangement joins TRBV15 to TRBJ2-2; the D is unclear. This CDR3 has 13 amino acids. V lost 0 bases to trimming and J lost 5 bases, with 4 bases between them. CDR1 is LNHNV and CDR2 is YYDKDF in the germline V gene (reference sequence). The CDR3 here is CATSRDMTGELFF. The DNA of the CDR3 is TGTGCCACCAGCAGAGATATGACCGGGGAGCTGTTTTTT.

This clonotype came up a few times. The chain uses TRBV6-6 and TRBJ2-3; 10 positions match TRBD2. From germline, CDR1 is MNHNY and CDR2 SVGAGI (reference sequence). The CDR3 sequence is 17 residues long. V trimming: 0 bases; J trimming: 1 base; junction bases outside the gene matches: 4. The CDR3 DNA reads TGTGCCAGCAGTTACTCAGGAAGCGGGGGGGGCACAGATACGCAGTATTTT. Residues: CASSYSGSGGGTDTQYF.

This clonotype appeared a few times. V and J are TRBV7-2 and TRBJ1-5; D call uncertain. The CDR3 has 19 amino acids. From germline, CDR1 is SGHTA and CDR2 FQGNSA. The V and J ends lost 5 bases and 2 bases respectively, with 25 bases between them. CDR3: CASSLGGTSGPSGNQPQHF. CDR3 sequence (DNA): TGTGCCAGCAGCCTCGGTGGAACCTCGGGCCCCTCTGGCAATCAGCCCCAGCATTTT.

This chain joins TRBV5-1 and TRBJ2-2, with D possibly TRBD1 on 6 matching bases. V was shortened by 4 bases and J by 2 bases, with 15 bases between the two germline ends. The germline V gene encodes CDR1 SGHRS and CDR2 YFSETQ. This CDR3 spans 16 amino acids. CDR3: CASSVLSGGNTGELFF. CDR3 nucleotides: TGCGCCAGCAGCGTGCTCTCTGGGGGCAACACCGGGGAGCTGTTTTTT.

The J gene is TRBJ2-7, the V gene TRBV6-6; 8 bases are shared with TRBD2. After removal of 2 bases from V and 2 bases from J, the junction contained 11 bases not matched to a gene. Germline V gene lookup returns CDR1 MNHNY and CDR2 SVGAGI (reference sequence). This CDR3 has 17 residues. CDR3 loop: CASSYPRVAGSTYEQYF. The CDR3, as DNA: TGTGCCAGCAGTTACCCGAGAGTAGCGGGGTCAACCTACGAGCAGTACTTC.

The V gene is TRBV12-3 or TRBV12-4, the J gene TRBJ2-5; perhaps TRBD1 as D (6 bases). This CDR3 contains 13 residues. V lost 7 bases to trimming and J lost 2 bases, with 11 bases between them. CDR3 protein: CASNGQGQETQYF. The CDR3 DNA reads TGTGCCAGCAACGGGCAGGGGCAAGAGACCCAGTACTTC.

V gene TRBV10-3 combines with J gene TRBJ1-5; 11 bases are shared with TRBD1. V shed 0 bases, J shed 11 bases, and the junction held 3 bases outside the gene matches. Germline values: CDR1 ENHRY, CDR2 SYGVKD. The CDR3 totals 14 residues. CDR3 in DNA: TGTGCCATCAGTGAGTCCGGGGACAGGGGGTCCCAGCATTTT. Protein: CAISESGDRGSQHF.

This chain links TRBV7-3 with TRBJ1-1; 9 bases are a match to TRBD1. Germline CDR1 and CDR2: SGHTA and FQGTGA. The CDR3 loop spans 13 amino acids. The V and J ends lost 5 bases and 8 bases, in that order; junction bases with no gene match: 6. This chain's CDR3 is CASSPGTGNEAFF. Written as DNA, the CDR3 is TGTGCCAGCAGCCCGGGGACAGGGAACGAAGCTTTCTTT.